A single T cell receptor beta chain is shown here with its context. Its specific antigen is unknown. No per-base quality is available; no much larger clone lies one base away. Counted from cysteine to phenylalanine, this CDR3 has 18 amino acids. Only CDR3 DNA remains: 54 bases, in frame from the first base. The germline V end is reduced by 6 bases and the J end by 4 bases; junction bases left unmatched: 9. The germline V gene (reference sequence) specifies LNHDA as CDR1 and SQIVND as CDR2. Hyperthyroidism patients were newly diagnosed, with disease duration under 2 months, and aged 18 to 65 years. Patients with other autoimmune diseases, uncontrolled infections, pregnancy or lactation were excluded from the study. Clinical symptoms, serum thyroxine, TRAb, thyroid ultrasound and orbital computed tomography were used for diagnosis. Total RNA was extracted using Trizol reagent, and RNA quality was checked on an Agilent 2100 Bioanalyzer.

The data are from a study of Graves' ophthalmopathy and Graves' hyperthyroidism (dated by TCRdb to the late 2010s). About the investigation overall: A patient counted as having stable hyperthyroidism if there was no progression to ophthalmopathy within 18 months of follow-up. To tell Graves' ophthalmopathy apart from Graves' hyperthyroidism, and to predict which patients would progress to ophthalmopathy, the study relied on TCR beta repertoire signatures. In total, 120 to 150 blood samples were TCR-sequenced: 40 to 45 ophthalmopathy, some 72 hyperthyroidism and some 17 hyperthyroidism-to-ophthalmopathy patients. To explore V-J signatures distinguishing ophthalmopathy from hyperthyroidism, a discovery set of roughly 100 patients (roughly 44 ophthalmopathy, about 57 stable hyperthyroidism) was enrolled. An independent validation cohort was composed of 18 hyperthyroidism patients and around 16 patients who later progressed from hyperthyroidism to ophthalmopathy. In about six hyperthyroidism patients, the T-cell repertoire of thyroid tissue was compared with the T-cell repertoire of blood. Following sample collection, hyperthyroidism patients were given methimazole at a starting dose of 30 mg daily, and ophthalmopathy patients were given high-dose intravenous methylprednisolone.

TCR beta CDR3 regions were amplified from RNA transcripts for repertoire sequencing. The first round of RT-PCR was done with HTBI primers and the Qiagen OneStep RT-PCR kit, and was followed by a second round of multiplex PCR, then size selection and purification. Libraries were sequenced paired-end with 100 bp reads on an Illumina HiSeq2000. In the paper's pipeline: SOAPnuke was used for read processing, and reads with adapters, uncalled bases, a mean Phred below 15, or no exact constant-primer or identifier match were discarded. High-quality paired reads were merged with COPE v1.2.5. Clonotypes were defined as unique nucleotide sequences and were aligned to IMGT TRB V, D and J references using MiTCR v1.1. The analysis was limited to V-J combinations with a frequency above 0.0001, which together covered approximately 99% of the repertoires. For each V-J combination, a TCR clonal expansion and chaos score was defined as F50 clonal expansion divided by the chaos observed in the TCRdist matrix. Welch's t-statistics and random forest were used to reduce features to some 13 V-J combinations, which were fed into a naive Bayes classifier. The Morisita-Horn index was used to measure how similar the thyroid and blood repertoires were. In TCRdb, the public reads were trimmed at Q25 with fastp and aligned with MiXCR, with productive beta chains retained. Duplicate CDR3 protein sequences are folded into a single record with the most common DNA and genes. TCRdb, not the authors, supplied the V and J calls. This sample is represented by 1 million to 1.3 million distinct CDR3 sequences; about two fifths of them were singletons. Clones ranked in the top ten supply around 10% of the sample.

The investigation overall reported the following: In validation, the model predicted ophthalmopathy progression with 70.59% sensitivity and approximately 78% specificity; around twelve predicted patients were CT-confirmed with GO in a median of approximately 6.5 months. Ophthalmopathy was separated from stable hyperthyroidism by the 13-signature model with roughly 90% sensitivity and around 81% specificity in cross-validation and with 80%/75% in the test set. Most expanded thyroid clonotypes with a frequency above 0.001 also appeared in blood, which suggests that blood repertoires may reflect the immune response in the thyroid. Sample size was not statistically predetermined, and group allocation was not concealed from the investigators.

The V and J segments used are TRBV19 and TRBJ2-2, and 15 bases in between align with TRBD2. The material sequenced was peripheral blood or thyroid tissue (not recorded which). The sequence was collected from an adult man with Graves' hyperthyroidism. The CDR3 region: CASSRRGTSGRSTGELFF. The nucleotide sequence reads as follows: TGTGCCAGTAGCCGGAGAGGGACTAGCGGGAGGAGCACCGGGGAGCTGTTTTTT.